This passage covers 18 T cell receptor beta chains from one sample sequenced in a study of blood T cell repertoires in COVID-19. Sequencing was performed with immunoSEQ multiplex PCR; in TCRdb, only in-frame clones are kept and a portion is missing. The repertoire has 200,000 to 250,000 clones, 89% of them found once; the top ten carry around 6.5%. The sample comprised peripheral blood. The receptor source for this set is a man between 60 and 70 years old who had recovered from COVID-19.

This clone was recorded once. V and J are TRBV19 and TRBJ2-7; TRBD1 aligns across 7 bases. Germline V CDR1 and CDR2: LNHDA, SQIVND (reference sequence). Germline trimming cut 4 bases from V and 4 bases from J; bases unmatched to any gene: 7. The CDR3 runs to 14 residues. The CDR3 loop reads CASSTGDSSYEQYF. As DNA, the CDR3 is TGTGCCAGTAGTACTGGGGACAGCAGTTACGAGCAGTACTTC.

This clone was seen a few times. The V and J genes are TRBV2 and TRBJ1-5; D unclear. The CDR3 sequence is 15 residues long. From germline, CDR1 is SNHLY and CDR2 FYNNEI. The germline V and J ends were trimmed by 6 bases and 3 bases, with 15 bases remaining between them. The CDR3 here is CASSPVNGDNQPQHF. The DNA of the CDR3 is TGTGCCAGCAGCCCCGTCAACGGGGACAATCAGCCCCAGCATTTT. The whole variable domain, remainder taken from reference TRBV2 and TRBJ1-5, is EPEVTQTPSHQVTQMGQEVILRCVPISNHLYFYWYRQILGQKVEFLVSFYNNEISEKSEIFDDQFSVERPDGSNFTLKIRSTKLEDSAMYFCASSPVNGDNQPQHFGDGTRLSIL.

The gene calls are TRBV29-1 and TRBJ1-1, with 7 bases identical to TRBD1. Germline-derived CDR1 and CDR2 are SQVTM and ANQGSEA. V lost 7 bases to trimming and J lost 0 bases; unmatched junction nucleotides: 8. The CDR3 extends over 14 amino acids. CDR3 region: CSGYRGLMNTEAFF. CDR3 DNA: TGCAGCGGGTACAGGGGCCTCATGAACACTGAAGCTTTCTTT. Looking up the rest from reference TRBV29-1 and TRBJ1-1 gives the full variable domain: SAVISQKPSRDICQRGTSLTIQCQVDSQVTMMFWYRQQPGQSLTLIATANQGSEATYESGFVIDKFPISRPNLTFSTLTVSNMSPEDSSIYLCSGYRGLMNTEAFFGQGTRLTVV.

On this clone: In the same sample, other DNA sequences code for this CDR3. The chain carries TRBV7-2 and TRBJ2-7; TRBD1 matches 8 bases. CDR3 length: 15 amino acids. Losses at the gene ends were 6 bases for V and 1 base for J; bases not matched to a gene: 8. Germline values: CDR1 SGHTA, CDR2 FQGNSA. The CDR3 DNA reads as TGTGCCAGCAGTTCCGGACAGGGAAGGTCCTACGAGCAGTACTTC. It translates to CASSSGQGRSYEQYF.

This clone was detected only once. The chain links TRBV13 to TRBJ2-7; perhaps TRBD1 as D (6 bases). The CDR3 consists of 15 residues. Germline-derived CDR1 and CDR2 are PRHDT and FYEKMQ (reference sequence). Trimming pared 0 bases from V and 5 bases from J, leaving 14 bases between. In DNA, the CDR3 is TGTGCCAGCAGCTTAGGCAACAGGGCGCTCCACGAGCAGTACTTC. Protein: CASSLGNRALHEQYF.

V and J are TRBV18 and TRBJ1-4, with 7 bases aligning to TRBD1. The CDR3 has 14 residues. Trimming cost V 4 bases and J 8 bases; bases outside gene matches: 7. From germline, CDR1 is KGHSH and CDR2 LQKENI. The CDR3 here is CASSQTGMGEKLFF. As DNA, the CDR3 is TGTGCCAGCTCACAGACAGGGATGGGAGAAAAACTGTTTTTT.

This clone is a singleton in its sample. V and J are TRBV7-2 and TRBJ1-4, with TRBD1 identical over 8 bases. Germline values: CDR1 SGHTA, CDR2 FQGNSA. The CDR3 consists of 14 residues. The junction had 4 bases not matched to a gene; V was cut back by 2 bases and J by 8 bases. The CDR3 sequence is CASSLQGAGEKLFF. In DNA form, the CDR3 reads TGTGCCAGCAGCTTACAGGGGGCGGGCGAAAAACTGTTTTTT.

The V call is TRBV15, the J call TRBJ2-7, with 11 bases that match TRBD1. Germline CDR1 and CDR2: LNHNV and YYDKDF (reference sequence). V was clipped by 1 base and J by 7 bases; unmatched bases: 9. The CDR3 extends over 16 amino acids. CDR3 region: CATSRARTGGLGEQYF. The CDR3 DNA reads as TGTGCCACCAGCAGAGCCAGGACAGGGGGCCTAGGAGAGCAGTACTTC.

The chain carries TRBV19 and TRBJ1-1; D is unresolved. The ends were cut back, 7 bases at V and 4 bases at J, with 13 bases in the middle. CDR1 and CDR2 from the germline V gene are LNHDA and SQIVND (reference sequence). This CDR3 contains 13 residues. This CDR3 reads CASIADLGTEAFF. The CDR3 nucleotides read TGTGCCAGTATAGCCGACCTGGGCACTGAAGCTTTCTTT.

This chain links TRBV7-2 with TRBJ2-5; maybe TRBD2 (5 bases). CDR1 and CDR2 from the germline V gene are SGHTA and FQGNSA. Between the trimmed V and J ends, which lost 5 bases and 5 bases, there was a span of 18 bases. The CDR3 covers 15 residues. CDR3 nucleotide sequence: TGTGCCAGCAGCCCCCTGAGTCGTAGCGTCGAGACCCAGTACTTC. It encodes CASSPLSRSVETQYF.

The CDR3 here is CASSSTDRGNTIYF. CDR3 nucleotides: TGTGCCAGCAGTTCCACGGACAGGGGCAACACCATATATTTT. The gene calls are TRBV28 and TRBJ1-3; 9 bases agree with TRBD1. Germline CDR1 reads MDHEN; CDR2 reads SYDVKM. The junction had 5 bases not matched to a gene; V was cut back by 4 bases and J by 7 bases. This CDR3 region has 14 residues. Filled out from reference TRBV28 and TRBJ1-3, the complete variable domain reads DVKVTQSSRYLVKRTGEKVFLECVQDMDHENMFWYRQDPGLGLRLIYFSYDVKMKEKGDIPEGYSVSREKKERFSLILESASTNQTSMYLCASSSTDRGNTIYFGEGSWLTVV.

The rearrangement joins TRBV5-1 to TRBJ1-6; a possible D gene is TRBD1 (6 bases). The CDR3 runs 17 residues. CDR1 and CDR2 (germline): SGHRS, YFSETQ. V lost 0 bases and J lost 0, with 10 bases in between. The CDR3 spells CASSLGTVISYNSPLHF. The CDR3 region has the DNA TGCGCCAGCAGCTTGGGGACAGTTATCTCCTATAATTCACCCCTCCACTTT.

The chain joins TRBV5-4 to TRBJ2-2; TRBD2 matches 14 bases. CDR1 and CDR2 (germline): SGHNT, YYREEE (reference sequence). The junction had 5 bases not matched to a gene; V was cut back by 4 bases and J by 6 bases. The CDR3 runs to 16 residues. CDR3 protein: CASSPATSGRAGELFF. Here the CDR3 DNA reads TGTGCCAGCAGCCCCGCGACTAGCGGGAGGGCCGGGGAGCTGTTTTTT. Combining the CDR3 with reference TRBV5-4 and TRBJ2-2 gives the whole variable domain ETGVTQSPTHLIKTRGQQVTLRCSSQSGHNTVSWYQQALGQGPQFIFQYYREEENGRGNFPPRFSGLQFPNYSSELNVNALELDDSALYLCASSPATSGRAGELFFGEGSRLTVL.

The chain couples TRBV5-1 to TRBJ1-2, with D maybe TRBD1 (5 bases). Germline CDR1 and CDR2: SGHRS and YFSETQ. Trimming took 4 bases from V and 2 from J, leaving 18 bases between them. CDR3 length equals 16 residues. CDR3: CASSPSVDSQNYGYTF. The CDR3 DNA is TGCGCCAGCAGCCCAAGCGTAGACAGCCAAAACTATGGCTACACCTTC.

This chain links TRBV5-1 with TRBJ1-5; 8 nucleotides match TRBD1. In germline, CDR1 is SGHRS, CDR2 YFSETQ. With 5 bases clipped from V and 5 bases from J, the junction kept 6 bases outside the gene matches. The CDR3 covers 14 residues. CDR3 nucleotide sequence: TGCGCCAGCAGTTCAGGACAGGGTGATCAGCCCCAGCATTTT. Protein sequence: CASSSGQGDQPQHF.

J is TRBJ1-5 and V is TRBV28; a weak D match, TRBD1 (5 bases). The germline gives CDR1 MDHEN, CDR2 SYDVKM. The CDR3 is 17 amino acids. Trimming took 3 bases from V and 0 from J, leaving 15 bases between them. The CDR3 DNA reads as TGTGCCAGCAGTTTGTTTCGAGACAGCTATAGCAATCAGCCCCAGCATTTT. Encoded protein: CASSLFRDSYSNQPQHF.

J is TRBJ2-1 and V is TRBV5-4; 11 bases line up with TRBD1. Germline trimming cut 5 bases from V and 9 bases from J; bases unmatched to any gene: 13. The CDR3 runs to 16 residues. Germline V gives CDR1 SGHNT, CDR2 YYREEE (reference sequence). The CDR3 region is CASSSGRDRGFSEQFF. CDR3 coding DNA: TGTGCCAGCAGTTCAGGCCGGGACAGGGGGTTTAGTGAGCAGTTCTTC.

The chain is built from TRBV12-5 and TRBJ2-3, with a weak D call TRBD1 (6 bases). CDR3 length: 18 residues. Germline V gene data show CDR1 as LGHNT and CDR2 as FRNRAP. The V end lost 4 bases, the J end lost 6 bases, and 26 bases lay between the germline ends. CDR3 amino acids: CASGSGKGQGLVGDTQYF. The CDR3 nucleotides read TGTGCTAGTGGTTCGGGAAAGGGACAAGGGCTAGTGGGGGATACGCAGTATTTT.